The clone carrying this T cell receptor beta chain showed up many times. Antigen specificity is unknown. Reverse transcription of about 500 ng total RNA with a constant-region primer produced TCR beta cDNA. ARM-PCR, slightly modified, supplied the TCR beta libraries through three nested multiplex PCR rounds. Researchers ran the first two PCR rounds for ten to eleven cycles each with TRBV1-TRBV30 forward primers and a C-beta reverse primer. TCRdb re-called the multiplex PCR reads with MiXCR, one entry per CDR3 protein. The sample has 95,000 to 100,000 distinct CDR3 sequences, around two thirds seen once; the top ten hold approximately 12%. Joint extraction of RNA and DNA used about 17-31 mg of bulk tissue that was unsorted. Donors were untreated and chronically infected with HBV. There were over 85% viable tumor cells in every single sample of tumor. The data originate from a study of tumor-infiltrating lymphocytes in primary liver carcinoma.

The CDR3 loop spans 11 amino acids. The germline CDR1 and CDR2 sequences are MDHEN and SYDVKM. Trimming stripped 7 bases from V and 8 bases from J, with 11 bases between. Regarding the study as a whole: Only about 7-24% of top clones showed up in all five tumor regions. Blood fell significantly below tumors in its top-250-clone fraction (p = 0.039).

The sample taken for sequencing was liver tumor tissue from sampling region 2. Subset in this sample: tumor region T2, inferior pole. The sequence came from a woman in her fifties or sixties with primary liver carcinoma and hepatitis B virus infection. This chain joins TRBV28 and TRBJ1-2; D gene uncertain. The CDR3 bases are TGTGCCAGCACCAAATTTCGGGGCTACACCTTC. Translation: CASTKFRGYTF.